This T cell receptor (beta chain) was found in a study of multiple sclerosis patients with progressive multifocal leukoencephalopathy. Findings and caveats of the study: Most PML patients had lower entropy, suggesting less diverse TRB repertoires. Clones expanded at PML were already present before and during natalizumab.

On this clone: Its matching antigen is unknown.

Trimming removed 0 bases from V and 5 bases from J, with 10 bases in between. From germline, CDR1 is LGHNA and CDR2 YSLEER. The CDR3 has 15 amino acids. The time point here: approximately 12 months of natalizumab therapy. Prior interferon beta treatment was universal, and the PML patients were all female. The method was immunoSEQ multiplex PCR; TCRdb's version includes in-frame clones alone and lacks a portion of them. Of more than 20,000 clones listed, approximately 89% were seen once; the top ten hold about 2%. The sequence was collected from a man younger than 40 with multiple sclerosis. This chain links TRBV4-3 with TRBJ2-2, with D possibly matching TRBD1 (6 bases). Specimen: PBMCs, collected from a patient treated with natalizumab. This CDR3 reads CASSQDVRGTGELFF. CDR3 in DNA: TGCGCCAGCAGCCAAGATGTGAGGGGGACCGGGGAGCTGTTTTTT.